The rows below give T cell receptor beta chains drawn from one sample of a study of T cell changes during pregnancy in multiple sclerosis. TCRdb keeps only in-frame clones here, not all; method: immunoSEQ multiplex PCR. The sample includes roughly 75,000 clones, around 93% seen only once; the top ten take 2% to 3%. Source: peripheral blood, taken after pregnancy. The source of these receptors is a female donor in good health, enrolled as a control in a pregnancy study. CDR3s include the opening cysteine and the closing phenylalanine or tryptophan. A D gene is named only where the DNA matches it firmly.

D gene	V gene	J gene	CDR3 protein	CDR3 DNA
TRBD2	TRBV5-1	TRBJ2-3	CASGETSGRRTDTQYF	TGCGCCAGCGGAGAAACTAGCGGGAGGAGGACAGATACGCAGTATTTT
-	TRBV4-1	TRBJ2-3	CASSQGFPRGNTDTQYF	TGCGCCAGCAGCCAAGGATTTCCGAGGGGGAACACAGATACGCAGTATTTT
TRBD2	TRBV11-2	TRBJ2-2	CASSFSGETGELFF	TGTGCCAGCAGCTTCAGCGGGGAGACCGGGGAGCTGTTTTTT
TRBD2	TRBV7-6	TRBJ2-7	CASSSLAGGVVYEQYF	TGTGCCAGCAGCTCATTAGCGGGAGGGGTGGTCTACGAGCAGTACTTC
TRBD2	TRBV30	TRBJ2-3	CAWKQRGFWVDTQYF	TGTGCCTGGAAACAGCGGGGGTTTTGGGTAGATACGCAGTATTTT
TRBD2	TRBV27	TRBJ2-7	CASRRLAGGEQYF	TGTGCCAGCAGGCGACTAGCGGGAGGGGAGCAGTACTTC
-	TRBV9	TRBJ2-7	CASSVASDRTSGYEQYF	TGTGCCAGCAGCGTAGCTTCCGACAGGACCTCAGGCTACGAGCAGTACTTC
-	TRBV6-5	TRBJ1-3	CASRPPSGIGNTIYF	TGTGCCAGCAGGCCGCCCTCGGGGATTGGAAACACCATATATTTT
TRBD2	TRBV7-6	TRBJ2-1	CASSLAIAGSSYNEQFF	TGTGCCAGCAGCTTAGCGATAGCGGGAAGCTCCTACAATGAGCAGTTCTTC
TRBD1	TRBV10-3	TRBJ1-1	CASWGQWAGGKAFF	TGTGCCTCATGGGGACAGTGGGCAGGAGGAAAAGCTTTCTTT